This is a list of T cell receptor beta chains from one sample in a study of OX40 agonist ivuxolimab in advanced cancers. The protocol was immunoSEQ multiplex PCR, while the TCRdb copy is restricted to in-frame clones and leaves out a portion. The sample carries 53,000 or so clones, around four fifths recorded once. Here the sequenced sample was CD4+ or CD8+ T cells sorted from blood, taken in a trial of the OX40 agonist ivuxolimab. These receptors all come from an adult with an advanced solid tumor such as melanoma, head and neck, liver or kidney cancer. Both conserved end residues are part of each CDR3. A D gene is named only where the DNA matches it firmly. A clone size is listed for some rows: how often the clone was seen (once, few, many), or a class if it is expanded.

J gene: TRBJ2-3
D gene: -
V gene: TRBV5-6
clone size: -
CDR3 protein: CASSLEGSATTSTDTQYF
CDR3 DNA: TGTGCCAGCAGCCTGGAAGGTAGCGCGACTACTAGCACAGATACGCAGTATTTT

J gene: TRBJ2-5
D gene: TRBD2
V gene: TRBV5-1
clone size: -
CDR3 protein: CASSLGGLAVETQYF
CDR3 DNA: TGCGCCAGCAGCTTGGGGGGACTAGCGGTGGAGACCCAGTACTTC

J gene: TRBJ1-1
D gene: -
V gene: TRBV2
clone size: -
CDR3 protein: CASSPEGLQNTEAFF
CDR3 DNA: TGTGCCAGCAGTCCAGAAGGACTACAGAACACTGAAGCTTTCTTT

J gene: TRBJ1-5
D gene: -
V gene: TRBV29-1
clone size: -
CDR3 protein: CSVETGGANQPQHF
CDR3 DNA: TGCAGCGTTGAAACCGGGGGCGCGAATCAGCCCCAGCATTTT

J gene: TRBJ1-4
D gene: TRBD1
V gene: TRBV6-1
clone size: -
CDR3 protein: CASSITGQGGEKLFF
CDR3 DNA: TGTGCCAGCAGTATTACAGGACAGGGGGGTGAAAAACTGTTTTTT

J gene: TRBJ1-1
D gene: -
V gene: TRBV11-3
clone size: -
CDR3 protein: CASSFRGGLTEAFF
CDR3 DNA: TGTGCCAGCAGCTTCAGGGGAGGGTTGACTGAAGCTTTCTTT

J gene: TRBJ2-7
D gene: TRBD2
V gene: TRBV18
clone size: -
CDR3 protein: CASSEVAGSGEQYF
CDR3 DNA: TGTGCCAGCTCAGAGGTAGCGGGGTCTGGGGAGCAGTACTTC

J gene: TRBJ1-2
D gene: -
V gene: TRBV12-2
clone size: -
CDR3 protein: CASRPTAGDGYTF
CDR3 DNA: TGTGCAAGTCGTCCGACCGCCGGAGATGGCTACACCTTC

J gene: TRBJ2-7
D gene: -
V gene: TRBV5-1
clone size: -
CDR3 protein: CASSLDGNSYEQYF
CDR3 DNA: TGCGCCAGCAGCTTGGACGGCAACTCCTACGAGCAGTACTTC

J gene: TRBJ2-2
D gene: -
V gene: TRBV5-1
clone size: -
CDR3 protein: CASSGRVGGGANTGELFF
CDR3 DNA: TGCGCCAGCAGCGGGCGGGTCGGGGGAGGCGCGAACACCGGGGAGCTGTTTTTT

J gene: TRBJ1-3
D gene: TRBD1
V gene: TRBV6-5
clone size: -
CDR3 protein: CASRPQGSGNTIYF
CDR3 DNA: TGTGCCAGCAGGCCACAGGGGTCAGGAAACACCATATATTTT

J gene: TRBJ1-1
D gene: -
V gene: TRBV27
clone size: -
CDR3 protein: CASSFPATGEAFF
CDR3 DNA: TGTGCCAGCAGTTTCCCCGCGACAGGTGAAGCTTTCTTT

J gene: TRBJ2-7
D gene: -
V gene: TRBV30
clone size: -
CDR3 protein: CAWSVNRPYEQYF
CDR3 DNA: TGTGCCTGGAGTGTCAACAGACCCTACGAGCAGTACTTC

J gene: TRBJ2-7
D gene: TRBD2
V gene: TRBV6-5
clone size: -
CDR3 protein: CASSYIRAGGVGEQYF
CDR3 DNA: TGTGCCAGCAGTTACATTCGAGCGGGAGGAGTAGGCGAGCAGTACTTC

J gene: TRBJ1-5
D gene: -
V gene: TRBV6-1
clone size: few
CDR3 protein: CASLNRVLDQPQHF
CDR3 DNA: TGTGCCAGCCTTAACAGGGTACTAGATCAGCCCCAGCATTTT

J gene: TRBJ1-1
D gene: -
V gene: TRBV19
clone size: -
CDR3 protein: CASSQQTNTEAFF
CDR3 DNA: TGTGCCAGTAGCCAACAAACGAACACTGAAGCTTTCTTT

J gene: TRBJ1-5
D gene: TRBD1
V gene: TRBV19
clone size: medium-sized
CDR3 protein: CASSILPVRGLNQPQHF
CDR3 DNA: TGTGCCAGTAGTATTCTTCCGGTCAGGGGGCTCAATCAGCCCCAGCATTTT

J gene: TRBJ1-2
D gene: -
V gene: TRBV5-8
clone size: few
CDR3 protein: CASSNDNYGYTF
CDR3 DNA: TGTGCCAGCAGCAACGACAACTATGGCTACACCTTC

J gene: TRBJ1-5
D gene: -
V gene: TRBV4-2
clone size: -
CDR3 protein: CASSQDGRGTQPQHF
CDR3 DNA: TGTGCCAGCAGCCAAGATGGGAGGGGGACTCAGCCCCAGCATTTT

J gene: TRBJ1-2
D gene: TRBD1
V gene: TRBV18
clone size: -
CDR3 protein: CASSPATGHGYTF
CDR3 DNA: TGTGCCAGCTCACCAGCGACAGGGCATGGCTACACCTTC

J gene: TRBJ1-1
D gene: -
V gene: TRBV11-2
clone size: -
CDR3 protein: CASSWQGRDTEAFF
CDR3 DNA: TGTGCCAGCAGCTGGCAGGGGAGGGACACTGAAGCTTTCTTT

J gene: TRBJ2-7
D gene: TRBD2
V gene: TRBV30
clone size: -
CDR3 protein: CAWWLAGAGEQYF
CDR3 DNA: TGTGCCTGGTGGCTAGCGGGGGCGGGTGAGCAGTACTTC

J gene: TRBJ1-3
D gene: -
V gene: TRBV7-2
clone size: -
CDR3 protein: CASSVGGTSGNTIYF
CDR3 DNA: TGTGCCAGCAGCGTAGGGGGGACATCAGGAAACACCATATATTTT

J gene: TRBJ2-3
D gene: TRBD2
V gene: TRBV5-4
clone size: -
CDR3 protein: CASSFSSGSTDTQYF
CDR3 DNA: TGTGCCAGCAGCTTTTCTAGCGGTAGCACAGATACGCAGTATTTT

J gene: TRBJ1-2
D gene: -
V gene: TRBV27
clone size: -
CDR3 protein: CASSLSGRVGYTF
CDR3 DNA: TGTGCCAGCAGTTTATCAGGGAGGGTTGGCTACACCTTC

J gene: TRBJ1-1
D gene: -
V gene: TRBV6-5
clone size: -
CDR3 protein: CASSYEGSGDTEAFF
CDR3 DNA: TGTGCCAGCAGTTACGAGGGGAGCGGGGACACTGAAGCTTTCTTT

J gene: TRBJ1-3
D gene: -
V gene: TRBV13
clone size: -
CDR3 protein: CASSLMGLSGNTIYF
CDR3 DNA: TGTGCCAGCAGCTTAATGGGGCTCTCTGGAAACACCATATATTTT

J gene: TRBJ2-5
D gene: -
V gene: TRBV9
clone size: -
CDR3 protein: CASSVRDFFPQTQYF
CDR3 DNA: TGTGCCAGCAGCGTAAGGGACTTCTTCCCGCAGACCCAGTACTTC

J gene: TRBJ2-3
D gene: -
V gene: TRBV4-1
clone size: -
CDR3 protein: CASSQRRDTQYF
CDR3 DNA: TGCGCCAGCAGCCAGAGGAGAGATACGCAGTATTTT

J gene: TRBJ1-6
D gene: -
V gene: TRBV29-1
clone size: -
CDR3 protein: CSVSGENSPLHF
CDR3 DNA: TGCAGCGTTTCAGGGGAGAATTCACCCCTCCACTTT

J gene: TRBJ2-1
D gene: TRBD1
V gene: TRBV4-2
clone size: -
CDR3 protein: CASSLPTGGTNEQFF
CDR3 DNA: TGTGCCAGCAGCCTACCGACAGGGGGTACGAATGAGCAGTTCTTC

J gene: TRBJ1-1
D gene: -
V gene: TRBV21-1
clone size: few
CDR3 protein: CASRAWTEAFF
CDR3 DNA: TGTGCCAGTCGAGCCTGGACTGAAGCTTTCTTT

J gene: TRBJ2-3
D gene: -
V gene: TRBV19
clone size: -
CDR3 protein: CASSLVGKTDTQYF
CDR3 DNA: TGTGCCAGTAGTCTCGTCGGGAAAACAGATACGCAGTATTTT

J gene: TRBJ2-6
D gene: -
V gene: TRBV13
clone size: -
CDR3 protein: CASSLRSGANVLTF
CDR3 DNA: TGTGCCAGCAGCCTACGCTCTGGGGCCAACGTCCTGACTTTC

J gene: TRBJ1-1
D gene: -
V gene: TRBV19
clone size: once
CDR3 protein: CASSQQGFTEAFF
CDR3 DNA: TGTGCCAGTAGTCAGCAGGGTTTCACTGAAGCTTTCTTT

J gene: TRBJ1-5
D gene: -
V gene: TRBV6-6
clone size: -
CDR3 protein: CASSYSGEDQPQHF
CDR3 DNA: TGTGCCAGCAGTTACAGCGGGGAGGATCAGCCCCAGCATTTT

J gene: TRBJ1-2
D gene: TRBD1
V gene: TRBV30
clone size: -
CDR3 protein: CAWSTGQGDLGGYTF
CDR3 DNA: TGTGCCTGGAGTACGGGACAGGGGGATTTGGGGGGCTACACCTTC

J gene: TRBJ1-3
D gene: -
V gene: TRBV4-3
clone size: -
CDR3 protein: CASSQNLAIFSGNTIYF
CDR3 DNA: TGCGCCAGCAGCCAAAACTTGGCCATATTCTCTGGAAACACCATATATTTT

J gene: TRBJ2-5
D gene: TRBD2
V gene: TRBV5-6
clone size: -
CDR3 protein: CASSPLGAGPQGQETQYF
CDR3 DNA: TGTGCCAGCAGCCCCCTTGGAGCGGGGCCCCAGGGTCAAGAGACCCAGTACTTC

J gene: TRBJ2-3
D gene: -
V gene: TRBV28
clone size: -
CDR3 protein: CASKGSSTDTQYF
CDR3 DNA: TGTGCCAGCAAGGGCAGTAGCACAGATACGCAGTATTTT

J gene: TRBJ1-1
D gene: -
V gene: TRBV18
clone size: -
CDR3 protein: CASSSSSSMNTEAFF
CDR3 DNA: TGTGCCAGCTCATCCTCCTCCTCAATGAACACTGAAGCTTTCTTT

J gene: TRBJ1-1
D gene: -
V gene: TRBV29-1
clone size: -
CDR3 protein: CSVDGPGFDTEAFF
CDR3 DNA: TGCAGCGTTGATGGACCAGGCTTTGACACTGAAGCTTTCTTT

J gene: TRBJ2-3
D gene: -
V gene: TRBV5-1
clone size: once
CDR3 protein: CASRPREGGTDTQYF
CDR3 DNA: TGCGCCAGCAGACCCCGTGAGGGGGGCACAGATACGCAGTATTTT

J gene: TRBJ1-2
D gene: -
V gene: TRBV9
clone size: -
CDR3 protein: CASSVDLGTGYGYTF
CDR3 DNA: TGTGCCAGCAGCGTAGATTTAGGGACGGGCTATGGCTACACCTTC

J gene: TRBJ2-2
D gene: TRBD2
V gene: TRBV7-2
clone size: -
CDR3 protein: CASSPWTSDTGELFF
CDR3 DNA: TGTGCCAGCAGCCCGTGGACTAGCGATACCGGGGAGCTGTTTTTT

J gene: TRBJ2-1
D gene: -
V gene: TRBV14
clone size: -
CDR3 protein: CASSQVAIGIGVEQFF
CDR3 DNA: TGTGCCAGCAGCCAGGTCGCTATTGGAATCGGCGTTGAGCAGTTCTTC

J gene: TRBJ1-4
D gene: -
V gene: TRBV2
clone size: -
CDR3 protein: CASRNRVSLNEKLFF
CDR3 DNA: TGTGCCAGCAGGAACAGGGTCTCTCTTAATGAAAAACTGTTTTTT

J gene: TRBJ1-5
D gene: TRBD1
V gene: TRBV7-9
clone size: -
CDR3 protein: CASSPQGVGNQPQHF
CDR3 DNA: TGTGCCAGCAGCCCACAGGGGGTAGGCAATCAGCCCCAGCATTTT

J gene: TRBJ2-7
D gene: -
V gene: TRBV6-5
clone size: -
CDR3 protein: CASRRTPYEQYF
CDR3 DNA: TGTGCCAGCAGACGGACACCTTACGAGCAGTACTTC